The 17 T cell receptor beta chains below come from one sample, sequenced in a study of T cells in Graves' hyperthyroidism and ophthalmopathy. Amplification of TCR beta CDR3 regions was performed using RNA transcripts as template. With the HTBI primer set, the TCR CDR3 went through a first round of RT-PCR. TCRdb re-derived calls from the multiplex PCR reads in MiXCR, one entry per CDR3 protein. The sample has approximately 380,000 distinct CDR3 sequences; under 20% are singletons. Sequenced material: blood. These receptors all stem from a woman between 18 and 29 years old with Graves' hyperthyroidism.

This clonotype has at least ten counts. J is TRBJ1-1 and V is TRBV4-1, with D unclear. V was trimmed by 1 base and J by 3 bases, leaving 12 bases between them. The CDR3 has 15 residues. Germline V lookup: CDR1 MGHRA, CDR2 YSYEKL. For the CDR3, the DNA is TGCGCCAGCAGCCAAGCAGTTTGTGGATACACTGAAGCTTTCTTT. Encoded protein: CASSQAVCGYTEAFF.

The V call is TRBV11-2, the J call TRBJ1-1; 7 nucleotides line up with TRBD1. The junction had 9 bases not matched to a gene; V was cut back by 4 bases and J by 7 bases. CDR1 is SGHAT and CDR2 is FQNNGV in the germline V gene. This CDR3 has 14 amino acids. In DNA, the CDR3 is TGTGCCAGCAGCTCGACAGGGTCCGTAGTTGAAGCTTTCTTT. Its protein is CASSSTGSVVEAFF.

This clonotype was detected ten times or more. The V gene is TRBV6-1, the J gene TRBJ2-7; D is undetermined. Germline values: CDR1 MNHNS, CDR2 SASEGT. The CDR3 sequence is 16 residues long. With 7 bases removed from V and 4 bases from J, the gap between germline ends came to 23 bases. In DNA, the CDR3 is TGTGCCAGCACCCTTAATTGGGTGGGTGGATATTACGAGCAGTACTTC. The encoded protein is CASTLNWVGGYYEQYF.

This clonotype was picked up many times. DNA for the CDR3: TGTGCCAGCAGCCCAAAGGTCCCCGGGAGTCTGAGGAACACTGAAGCTTTCTTT. Translating it yields CASSPKVPGSLRNTEAFF. The V call is TRBV13, the J call TRBJ1-1; D gene uncertain. V lost 5 bases and J lost 1, with 23 bases in between. The CDR3 loop spans 18 amino acids. The germline gives CDR1 PRHDT, CDR2 FYEKMQ (reference sequence).

This clonotype came up a few times. V and J are TRBV11-1 and TRBJ2-6; 11 bases line up with TRBD2. CDR1 is SGHAT and CDR2 is FQDESV in the germline V gene (reference sequence). The length of the CDR3 is 17 residues. The J segment lost 5 bases and the V segment lost 11 bases, leaving 14 bases of the junction unmatched. Here the CDR3 DNA reads TGTGCCGGGGGGACTAGCGGCCTCGGTTGGCGGGCCAACGTCCTGACTTTC. As protein: CAGGTSGLGWRANVLTF.

The V call is TRBV3-1, the J call TRBJ2-2; D tentatively reads TRBD1 or TRBD2 (5 bases each). Looked up from germline, CDR1 is LGHDT and CDR2 is YNNKEL (reference sequence). This CDR3 spans 15 amino acids. The V and J ends lost 4 bases and 9 bases respectively, with 18 bases between them. In DNA, the CDR3 is TGTGCCAGCAGCCCCCCCGGCCGGGGACGGCGGGAGCTGTTTTTT. This codes for CASSPPGRGRRELFF.

The chain links TRBV11-2 to TRBJ1-2; TRBD1 matches 8 bases. J was trimmed by 6 bases and V by 2 bases; bases with no gene match: 8. The CDR3 has 15 residues. Germline V gene lookup returns CDR1 SGHAT and CDR2 FQNNGV. CDR3 nucleotide sequence: TGTGCCAGCAGCTTAATCTGGACAGGGCCTGATGGCTACACCTTC. This encodes CASSLIWTGPDGYTF.

This clonotype was seen only once. The chain couples TRBV2 to TRBJ2-2; a weak D match, TRBD2 (7 bases). CDR3 length: 15 residues. Per germline, CDR1 SNHLY and CDR2 FYNNEI. V was clipped by 4 bases and J by 5 bases, with 14 bases between them. CDR3 region: CASSARGASTGELFF. CDR3 nucleotides: TGTGCCAGCAGTGCCCGGGGGGCTAGTACCGGGGAGCTGTTTTTT.

This clonotype occurred many times. V and J are TRBV6-5 and TRBJ2-5; 16 nucleotides line up with TRBD2. V trimming: 2 bases; J trimming: 4 bases; junction bases outside the gene matches: 7. Germline CDR1 is MNHEY and CDR2 is SVGAGI. The CDR3 loop spans 18 amino acids. The CDR3 region is CASSYGGLAGGNSETQYF. The CDR3 DNA reads as TGTGCCAGCAGTTACGGGGGACTAGCGGGGGGGAATTCAGAGACCCAGTACTTC.

This clonotype appeared many times. The chain is built from TRBV7-9 and TRBJ2-7, with 9 bases fitting TRBD1. The trim removed 4 bases at V and 3 bases at J, leaving 4 bases unmatched. Germline assignment: CDR1 SEHNR and CDR2 FQNEAQ (reference sequence). The CDR3 spans 14 residues. CDR3 region: CASSSRDRDYEQYF. The DNA for the CDR3 is TGTGCCAGCAGCTCCCGGGACAGGGACTACGAGCAGTACTTC. Full variable domain (missing parts from reference TRBV7-9 and TRBJ2-7): DTGVSQNPRHKITKRGQNVTFRCDPISEHNRLYWYRQTLGQGPEFLTYFQNEAQLEKSRLLSDRFSAERPKGSFSTLEIQRTEQGDSAMYLCASSSRDRDYEQYFGPGTRLTVT.

There are many counts of this clonotype. V is TRBV12-3 or TRBV12-4 and J is TRBJ1-2, with TRBD1 matching over 10 bases. The length of the CDR3 is 16 residues. J gave up 3 bases and V 3 bases, and 7 bases lay outside the gene matches. DNA of the CDR3: TGTGCCAGCAGTTTGGACCAGGACAGGGGGTACTATGGCTACACCTTC. Protein: CASSLDQDRGYYGYTF.

The rearrangement links TRBV2 to TRBJ2-2; no reliable D call. V lost 0 bases and J 7 bases, leaving 12 bases between the germline ends. Germline CDR1 is SNHLY and CDR2 is FYNNEI. CDR3 length: 15 amino acids. The CDR3 sequence: CASSEAARSGGELFF. The CDR3 coding sequence is TGTGCCAGCAGTGAAGCGGCCCGCAGTGGCGGGGAGCTGTTTTTT.

The gene calls are TRBV30 and TRBJ2-5, with TRBD2 matching over 8 bases. The junction had 12 bases not matched to a gene; V was cut back by 0 bases and J by 6 bases. CDR1 GTSNPN and CDR2 SVGIG come from the germline V gene (reference sequence). CDR3 length: 16 amino acids. The CDR3 loop is CAWSVHRLGRVQTQYF. The DNA for the CDR3 is TGTGCCTGGAGTGTACATCGGCTCGGGAGGGTGCAGACCCAGTACTTC.

The chain carries TRBV4-1 and TRBJ2-5; 7 nucleotides agree with TRBD1. CDR1 is MGHRA and CDR2 is YSYEKL in the germline V gene. J lost 5 bases, V lost 0 bases, and 12 bases had no gene match. The length of the CDR3 is 17 residues. CDR3 residues: CASSQDGPRGKMETQYF. The CDR3 nucleotides are TGCGCCAGCAGCCAAGATGGTCCCAGGGGGAAGATGGAGACCCAGTACTTC.

Many counts were recorded for this clonotype. V gene TRBV12-3 or TRBV12-4 combines with J gene TRBJ1-3; D call uncertain. With 1 base removed from V and 4 bases from J, the gap between germline ends came to 8 bases. CDR3 length: 14 amino acids. For the CDR3, the DNA is TGTGCCAGCAGTTTAGTTCCCCCCGGAAACACCATATATTTT. It codes for CASSLVPPGNTIYF.

This clonotype was found many times. The rearrangement links TRBV29-1 to TRBJ2-5, with a weak D call TRBD2 (6 bases). V dropped 3 bases and J dropped 5 bases, with 16 bases sitting between them. CDR1 is SQVTM, CDR2 ANQGSEA, per germline. This CDR3 is built from 14 residues. The CDR3 loop is CSVDLSPGGETQYF. CDR3 in DNA: TGCAGCGTTGATCTTAGTCCAGGAGGGGAGACCCAGTACTTC.

V usage is TRBV5-1 and J usage is TRBJ2-5, with 9 positions matching TRBD2. CDR1 and CDR2 (germline): SGHRS, YFSETQ. With 0 bases clipped from V and 2 bases from J, the junction kept 14 bases outside the gene matches. This CDR3 is 19 amino acids long. The CDR3 DNA is TGCGCCAGCAGCTTGGCCAAGCGGGGGGCAGCTCACGAACAAGAGACCCAGTACTTC. Encoded protein: CASSLAKRGAAHEQETQYF.